The 8 T cell receptor beta chains below all came from one sample that was sequenced in a study of blood T cell repertoires in COVID-19. Clones were read by immunoSEQ multiplex PCR, and TCRdb kept only the in-frame ones, dropping some. In the table there are roughly 86,000 clones, approximately 86% of which are singletons. The sequenced sample was peripheral blood. The source of these receptors is a man between 45 and 60 years old with active or convalescent COVID-19.

On this clone itself: This specimen includes other DNA sequences encoding the same CDR3. The V gene is TRBV5-1, the J gene TRBJ2-2, with 8 bases fitting TRBD1. The CDR3 length is 15 residues. Germline V gene lookup returns CDR1 SGHRS and CDR2 YFSETQ. Losses at the gene ends were 3 bases for V and 1 base for J; bases not matched to a gene: 2. The CDR3: CASSSGTGNTGELFF. CDR3 DNA sequence: TGCGCCAGCAGCTCCGGGACAGGGAACACCGGGGAGCTGTTTTTT.

V gene TRBV4-3 combines with J gene TRBJ1-6, with no clear D. CDR3 length equals 17 residues. With 0 bases removed from V and 9 bases from J, the gap between germline ends came to 18 bases. Germline V CDR1 and CDR2: LGHNA, YSLEER. CDR3 protein: CASSQDLQAGIGSPLHF. The CDR3 nucleotides read TGCGCCAGCAGCCAAGATTTGCAGGCGGGCATAGGTTCACCCCTCCACTTT.

The chain links TRBV19 to TRBJ2-3, with 9 bases identical to TRBD2. CDR1 LNHDA and CDR2 SQIVND come from the germline V gene (reference sequence). The CDR3 covers 22 residues. Losses at the gene ends were 1 base for V and 0 bases for J; bases not matched to a gene: 20. The chain's CDR3 is CASSIALRASGVLHWSTDTQYF. CDR3 sequence (DNA): TGTGCCAGTAGTATAGCCCTGAGGGCTAGCGGGGTACTCCATTGGAGCACAGATACGCAGTATTTT.

This chain joins TRBV9 and TRBJ1-3; D perhaps matches TRBD1 (5 bases). Germline V gives CDR1 SGDLS, CDR2 YYNGEE. Trimming pared 5 bases from V and 6 bases from J, leaving 12 bases between. CDR3 length: 13 amino acids. CDR3 amino acids: CASRQGSENTIYF. The CDR3 DNA sequence: TGTGCCAGCAGGCAGGGTTCCGAAAACACCATATATTTT.

The chain joins TRBV14 to TRBJ1-1, with D possibly TRBD1 on 6 matching bases. This CDR3 spans 13 amino acids. With 2 bases removed from V and 3 bases from J, the gap between germline ends came to 7 bases. The germline gives CDR1 SGHDN, CDR2 FVKESK. CDR3 nucleotide sequence: TGTGCCAGCAGCCAAAACAGGGACACTGAAGCTTTCTTT. Protein: CASSQNRDTEAFF.

The chain joins TRBV2 to TRBJ1-1; the D gene is possibly TRBD1 (5 bases). There are 15 residues in the CDR3. Trimming took off 0 bases at V and 2 bases at J, with 10 bases between the two ends. Germline V gives CDR1 SNHLY, CDR2 FYNNEI. The CDR3 DNA follows: TGTGCCAGCAGTGAAGCGCTTCAGGGAAACACTGAAGCTTTCTTT. Protein product: CASSEALQGNTEAFF.

This clone was picked up one time. The chain employs TRBV7-8 and TRBJ2-1; 9 bases align to TRBD1. Looked up from germline, CDR1 is SGHVS and CDR2 is FQNEAQ. The CDR3 loop spans 14 amino acids. The V gene end was trimmed by 3 bases and the J gene end by 9 bases; junction bases not matched to a gene: 6. The CDR3 loop reads CASSFRDRGAEQFF. The DNA of the CDR3 is TGTGCCAGCAGCTTCCGTGACAGGGGGGCTGAGCAGTTCTTC.

The chain recombines TRBV12-3 or TRBV12-4 with TRBJ2-5; 11 nucleotides agree with TRBD2. Trimming cost V 6 bases and J 4 bases; bases outside gene matches: 1. The CDR3 runs to 13 residues. The CDR3 coding sequence is TGTGCCAGCAGCCTAGCGGGGGGAGAGACCCAGTACTTC. Translated, it gives CASSLAGGETQYF.